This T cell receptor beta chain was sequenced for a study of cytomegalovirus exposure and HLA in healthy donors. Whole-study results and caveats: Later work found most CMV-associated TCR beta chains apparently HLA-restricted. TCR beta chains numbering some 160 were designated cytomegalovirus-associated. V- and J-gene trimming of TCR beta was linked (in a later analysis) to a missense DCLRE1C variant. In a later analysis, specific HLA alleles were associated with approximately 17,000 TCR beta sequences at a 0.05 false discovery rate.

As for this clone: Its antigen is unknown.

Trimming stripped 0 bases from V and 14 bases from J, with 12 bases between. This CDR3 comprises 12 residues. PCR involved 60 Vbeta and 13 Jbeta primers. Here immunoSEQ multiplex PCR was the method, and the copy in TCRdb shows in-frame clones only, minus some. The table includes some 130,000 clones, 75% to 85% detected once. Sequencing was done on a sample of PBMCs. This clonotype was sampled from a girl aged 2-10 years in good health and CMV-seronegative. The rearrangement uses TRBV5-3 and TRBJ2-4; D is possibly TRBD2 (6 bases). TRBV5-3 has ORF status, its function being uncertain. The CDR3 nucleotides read TGTGCCAGAAGCTTGGAAGCGGGTAGTAAGTACTTC. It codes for CARSLEAGSKYF.